The clone carrying this TCR beta chain was picked up many times. The TCRbeta library incorporated unique molecular identifiers. A single record per CDR3 protein comes from TCRdb applying MiXCR to the PCR reads. This table holds hundreds of thousands of distinct CDR3 sequences, roughly 17% found once. This CDR3 region has 11 residues. Trimming removed 8 bases from V and 8 bases from J; junction bases left unmatched: 6. The germline gives CDR1 SQVTM, CDR2 ANQGSEA. The record originates from a study of T-cell reconstitution after alpha-beta-depleted transplantation in children. The clonotype was recovered from a human donor who donated a stem cell graft to a child with acute myeloid leukemia. The chain couples TRBV29-1 to TRBJ1-1; 9 bases fit TRBD1. The material sequenced was PBMCs from the stem cell graft donor, taken from the stem cell graft. CDR3 coding DNA: TGCAGCTTCCGGGGACAGGGAGAAGCTTTCTTT. Its protein product is CSFRGQGEAFF.